This note documents a single T cell receptor (beta chain) sequence. Its antigen is still unknown. The data derive from a study of cytomegalovirus exposure and HLA in healthy donors. The junction had 8 bases not matched to a gene; V was cut back by 4 bases and J by 8 bases. This CDR3 region has 15 residues. Germline CDR1 reads SGHNT; CDR2 reads YYREEE (reference sequence). Use of 60 Vbeta and 13 Jbeta primers characterized the PCR. Sequencing was performed with immunoSEQ multiplex PCR; in TCRdb, only in-frame clones are kept and a portion is missing. The data hold around 150,000 clones, with 76% observed a single time. General study points: No immune exposure information besides CMV serostatus was available.

The rearrangement joins TRBV5-4 to TRBJ1-6, with 8 bases matching TRBD1. Sequencing used PBMCs. This sequence was found in a female donor in good health and CMV-seropositive. The CDR3 reads CASSARSGGDSPLHF. The CDR3 DNA follows: TGTGCCAGCAGCGCCCGTTCAGGGGGCGATTCACCCCTCCACTTT.